The 5 T cell receptor beta chains below come from one sample, sequenced in a study of shared clonotypes between healthy human individuals. Data came from immunoSEQ multiplex PCR; TCRdb stores just in-frame clones and leaves some out. This table holds more than 450,000 clones, 79% found once. Sequenced: PBMCs. The receptors were gathered from a woman aged 40 to 55 in good health. Some clones in this sample may be carry-over from other donors' samples.

This clone has only one observation. The chain employs TRBV19 and TRBJ2-2, with TRBD1 matching 7 bases. Germline V gives CDR1 LNHDA, CDR2 SQIVND (reference sequence). The J segment lost 0 bases and the V segment lost 6 bases, leaving 7 bases of the junction unmatched. The CDR3 is 16 amino acids. CDR3 nucleotide sequence: TGTGCCAGTAGCTCTTCGACAGGGACGAACACCGGGGAGCTGTTTTTT. It yields the protein CASSSSTGTNTGELFF.

The chain joins TRBV28 to TRBJ1-5; 8 bases match TRBD1. V lost 4 bases, J lost 1 base, and 9 bases stayed unmatched. The germline gives CDR1 MDHEN, CDR2 SYDVKM. This CDR3 region has 17 residues. DNA for the CDR3: TGTGCCAGCAGTTCGGGCAGGGGGCAGGTAAGCAATCAGCCCCAGCATTTT. Protein product: CASSSGRGQVSNQPQHF.

This chain links TRBV11-2 with TRBJ1-4; TRBD1 is a possible D gene (5 bases). The CDR3 spans 15 residues. CDR1 is SGHAT and CDR2 is FQNNGV in the germline V gene. The V end lost 5 bases, the J end lost 4 bases, and 14 bases lay between the germline ends. The DNA for the CDR3 is TGTGCCAGCAGCCCCCCGGGACGTCTTAATGAAAAACTGTTTTTT. Protein sequence: CASSPPGRLNEKLFF. Combining the CDR3 with reference TRBV11-2 and TRBJ1-4 gives the whole variable domain EAGVAQSPRYKIIEKRQSVAFWCNPISGHATLYWYQQILGQGPKLLIQFQNNGVVDDSQLPKDRFSAERLKGVDSTLKIQPAKLEDSAVYLCASSPPGRLNEKLFFGSGTQLSVL.

The chain couples TRBV7-2 to TRBJ2-7; no reliable D call. V was shortened by 1 base and J by 0 bases, with 10 bases between the two germline ends. Looked up from germline, CDR1 is SGHTA and CDR2 is FQGNSA. The CDR3 contains 15 residues. CDR3 protein: CASSLVSVTSYEQYF. The CDR3 bases are TGTGCCAGCAGCTTAGTTTCAGTCACCTCCTACGAGCAGTACTTC.

The CDR3 spells CARLGGRNTEAFF. DNA for the CDR3: TGTGCCAGGCTAGGGGGGAGGAACACTGAAGCTTTCTTT. The V call is TRBV19, the J call TRBJ1-1, with a weak D call TRBD1 (6 bases). V was trimmed by 9 bases and J by 1 base, leaving 12 bases between them. CDR1 is LNHDA, CDR2 SQIVND, per germline (reference sequence). CDR3 length equals 13 residues.